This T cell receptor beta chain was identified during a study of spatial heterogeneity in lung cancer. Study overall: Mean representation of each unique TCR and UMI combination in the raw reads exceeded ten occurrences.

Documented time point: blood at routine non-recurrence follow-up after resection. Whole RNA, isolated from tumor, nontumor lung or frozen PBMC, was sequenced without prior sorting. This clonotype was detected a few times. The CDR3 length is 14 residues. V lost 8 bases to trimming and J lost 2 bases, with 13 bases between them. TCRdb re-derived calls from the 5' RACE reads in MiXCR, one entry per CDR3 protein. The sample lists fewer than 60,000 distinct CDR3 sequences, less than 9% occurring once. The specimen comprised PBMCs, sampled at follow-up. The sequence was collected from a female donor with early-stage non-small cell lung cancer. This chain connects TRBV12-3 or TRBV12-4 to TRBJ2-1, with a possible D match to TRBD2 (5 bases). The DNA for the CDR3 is TGTGCCAGCGAGAGGGTGAGCACCTACAATGAGCAGTTCTTC. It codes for CASERVSTYNEQFF.